Listed below are T cell receptor beta chains from one sample, sequenced in a study of CD8+ T cells in alopecia areata. Only in-frame clones appear in the TCRdb table, and some are missing; sequencing was by immunoSEQ multiplex PCR. The data contain roughly 130,000 clones, 50% to 60% of them singletons. The input for sequencing was CD4+ T cells sorted from blood, taken at week 0. The receptors come from a human donor with alopecia areata. The CDR3 runs from the conserved cysteine through the conserved F or W. D genes are given only for firm matches. The listing skips clone size in some rows; elsewhere it reads once, few, many or a size class.

CDR3 protein: CASRGTGGSYNEQFF
CDR3 DNA: TGTGCCAGCAGGGGGACAGGGGGCTCCTACAATGAGCAGTTCTTC
V gene: TRBV2
J gene: TRBJ2-1
D gene: TRBD1
clone size: .

CDR3 protein: CASSPDRGFTGNTIYF
CDR3 DNA: TGTGCCAGCAGCCCGGACAGGGGGTTCACTGGAAACACCATATATTTT
V gene: TRBV5-4
J gene: TRBJ1-3
D gene: TRBD1
clone size: once

CDR3 protein: CASSQPPSYEQFF
CDR3 DNA: TGCGCCAGCAGTCAACCACCTAGCTATGAGCAGTTCTTC
V gene: TRBV4-1
J gene: TRBJ2-1
D gene: .
clone size: few

CDR3 protein: CASSLVTGGLNTEAFF
CDR3 DNA: TGCGCCAGCAGCTTGGTGACAGGGGGGCTCAACACTGAAGCTTTCTTT
V gene: TRBV5-1
J gene: TRBJ1-1
D gene: TRBD1
clone size: .

CDR3 protein: CASRIQGSGNTIYF
CDR3 DNA: TGTGCCAGCAGGATACAGGGGTCAGGAAACACCATATATTTT
V gene: TRBV5-6
J gene: TRBJ1-3
D gene: TRBD1
clone size: .

CDR3 protein: CASSPGEHEQYF
CDR3 DNA: TGTGCCAGTAGTCCCGGAGAACACGAGCAGTACTTC
V gene: TRBV19
J gene: TRBJ2-7
D gene: .
clone size: few

CDR3 protein: CSVGTSRAGELFF
CDR3 DNA: TGCAGCGTTGGGACCTCCCGTGCCGGGGAGCTGTTTTTT
V gene: TRBV29-1
J gene: TRBJ2-2
D gene: .
clone size: few

CDR3 protein: CAWSAGGWDEQYF
CDR3 DNA: TGTGCCTGGAGTGCGGGGGGTTGGGACGAGCAGTACTTC
V gene: TRBV30
J gene: TRBJ2-7
D gene: TRBD2
clone size: .

CDR3 protein: CATLTGLGLNTEAFF
CDR3 DNA: TGTGCCACATTGACAGGTCTTGGACTGAACACTGAAGCTTTCTTT
V gene: TRBV10-3
J gene: TRBJ1-1
D gene: .
clone size: .

CDR3 protein: CASSLTGKSTDTQYF
CDR3 DNA: TGTGCCAGCAGCTTGACGGGGAAATCCACAGATACGCAGTATTTT
V gene: TRBV5-8
J gene: TRBJ2-3
D gene: .
clone size: .

CDR3 protein: CASSVEGTSKTQYF
CDR3 DNA: TGTGCCAGCAGCGTAGAAGGGACTTCTAAGACCCAGTACTTC
V gene: TRBV9
J gene: TRBJ2-5
D gene: .
clone size: once

CDR3 protein: CASSLSIGQGTGNTIYF
CDR3 DNA: TGCGCCAGCAGCTTGTCGATCGGACAGGGGACTGGAAACACCATATATTTT
V gene: TRBV5-1
J gene: TRBJ1-3
D gene: TRBD1
clone size: few

CDR3 protein: CASSGSQETQYF
CDR3 DNA: TGTGCCAGCAGCGGGTCTCAAGAGACCCAGTACTTC
V gene: TRBV9
J gene: TRBJ2-5
D gene: .
clone size: few

CDR3 protein: CASNRNSNQPQHF
CDR3 DNA: TGTGCCAGTAATAGAAATAGCAATCAGCCCCAGCATTTT
V gene: TRBV19
J gene: TRBJ1-5
D gene: .
clone size: .

CDR3 protein: CASSQDDRGNQPQHF
CDR3 DNA: TGCGCCAGCAGCCAAGATGACAGGGGGAATCAGCCCCAGCATTTT
V gene: TRBV4-1
J gene: TRBJ1-5
D gene: TRBD1
clone size: few

CDR3 protein: CATTPGTAAHGVYGYTF
CDR3 DNA: TGTGCCACCACCCCGGGGACAGCGGCTCACGGGGTCTATGGCTACACCTTC
V gene: TRBV15
J gene: TRBJ1-2
D gene: TRBD1
clone size: few

CDR3 protein: CASRAVTNYGYTF
CDR3 DNA: TGCGCCAGCAGGGCAGTGACTAACTATGGCTACACCTTC
V gene: TRBV5-1
J gene: TRBJ1-2
D gene: .
clone size: .

CDR3 protein: CASSPATRTEAFF
CDR3 DNA: TGCGCCAGCAGCCCGGCCACGAGAACTGAAGCTTTCTTT
V gene: TRBV5-1
J gene: TRBJ1-1
D gene: .
clone size: once

CDR3 protein: CASSPDYNEQFF
CDR3 DNA: TGCGCCAGCAGCCCGGACTACAATGAGCAGTTCTTC
V gene: TRBV5-1
J gene: TRBJ2-1
D gene: .
clone size: .